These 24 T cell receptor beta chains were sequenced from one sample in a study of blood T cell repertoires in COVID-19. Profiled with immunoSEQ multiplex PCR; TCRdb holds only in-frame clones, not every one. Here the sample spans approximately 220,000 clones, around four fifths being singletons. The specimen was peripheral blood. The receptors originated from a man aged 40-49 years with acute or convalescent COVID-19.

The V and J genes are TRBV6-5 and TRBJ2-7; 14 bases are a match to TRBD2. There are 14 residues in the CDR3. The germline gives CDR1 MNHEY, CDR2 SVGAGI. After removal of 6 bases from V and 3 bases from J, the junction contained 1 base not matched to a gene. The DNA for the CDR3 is TGTGCCAGCAGGGGACTAGCGGGAGACTACGAGCAGTACTTC. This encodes CASRGLAGDYEQYF.

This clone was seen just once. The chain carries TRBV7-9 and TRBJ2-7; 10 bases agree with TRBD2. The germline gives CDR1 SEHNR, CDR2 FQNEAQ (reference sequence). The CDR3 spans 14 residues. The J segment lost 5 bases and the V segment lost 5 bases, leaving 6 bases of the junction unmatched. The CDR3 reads CASSEPSGRNEQYF. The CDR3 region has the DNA TGTGCCAGCAGCGAGCCTAGCGGGAGAAACGAGCAGTACTTC.

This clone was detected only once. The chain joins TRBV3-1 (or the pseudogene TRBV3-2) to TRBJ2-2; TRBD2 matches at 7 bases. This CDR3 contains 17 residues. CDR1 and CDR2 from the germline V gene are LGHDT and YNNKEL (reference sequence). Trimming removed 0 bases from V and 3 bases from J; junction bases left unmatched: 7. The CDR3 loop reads CASSQDAAGWDTGELFF. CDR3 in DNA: TGTGCCAGCAGCCAAGATGCAGCGGGGTGGGACACCGGGGAGCTGTTTTTT.

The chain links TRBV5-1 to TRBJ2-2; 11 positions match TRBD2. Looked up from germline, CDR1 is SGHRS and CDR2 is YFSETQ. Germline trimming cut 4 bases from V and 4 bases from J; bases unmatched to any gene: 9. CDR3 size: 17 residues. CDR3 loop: CASSRLLAGGSTGELFF. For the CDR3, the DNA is TGCGCCAGCAGCCGACTTCTAGCGGGAGGCTCCACCGGGGAGCTGTTTTTT.

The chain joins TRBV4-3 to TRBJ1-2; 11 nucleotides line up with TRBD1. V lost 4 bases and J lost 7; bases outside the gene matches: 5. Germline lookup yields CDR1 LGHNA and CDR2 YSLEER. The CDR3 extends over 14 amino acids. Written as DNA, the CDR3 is TGCGCCAGCAGCCCCGGACAGGGGGCTTCTGGCTACACCTTC. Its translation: CASSPGQGASGYTF.

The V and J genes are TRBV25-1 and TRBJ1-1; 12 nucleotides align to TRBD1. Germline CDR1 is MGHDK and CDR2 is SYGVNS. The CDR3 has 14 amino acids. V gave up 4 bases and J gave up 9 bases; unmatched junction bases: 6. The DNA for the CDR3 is TGTGCCAGCAGTGGGGGGACAGGGGGCTTGAAAGCTTTCTTT. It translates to CASSGGTGGLKAFF. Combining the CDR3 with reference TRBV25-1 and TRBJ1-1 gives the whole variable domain EADIYQTPRYLVIGTGKKITLECSQTMGHDKMYWYQQDPGMELHLIHYSYGVNSTEKGDLSSESTVSRIRTEHFPLTLESARPSHTSQYLCASSGGTGGLKAFFGQGTRLTVV.

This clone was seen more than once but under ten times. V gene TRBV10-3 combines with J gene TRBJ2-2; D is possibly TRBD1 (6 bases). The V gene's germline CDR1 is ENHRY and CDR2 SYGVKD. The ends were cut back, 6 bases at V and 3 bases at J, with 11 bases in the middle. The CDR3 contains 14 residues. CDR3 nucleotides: TGTGCCATCAGCCCAGGGGTCTACACCGGGGAGCTGTTTTTT. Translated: CAISPGVYTGELFF.

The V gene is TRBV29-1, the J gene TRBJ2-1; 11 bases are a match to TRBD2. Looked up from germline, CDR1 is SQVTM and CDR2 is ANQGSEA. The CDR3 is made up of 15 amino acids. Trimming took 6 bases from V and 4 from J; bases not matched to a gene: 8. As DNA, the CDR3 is TGCAGCGTGAACACGGGGACTAGCGGTTACAATGAGCAGTTCTTC. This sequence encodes CSVNTGTSGYNEQFF.

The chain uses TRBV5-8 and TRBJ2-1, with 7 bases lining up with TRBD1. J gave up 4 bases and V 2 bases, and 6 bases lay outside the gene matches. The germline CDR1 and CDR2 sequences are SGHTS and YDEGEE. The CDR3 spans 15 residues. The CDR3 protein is CASSLQGNPYNEQFF. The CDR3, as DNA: TGTGCCAGCAGCTTACAGGGGAACCCTTACAATGAGCAGTTCTTC.

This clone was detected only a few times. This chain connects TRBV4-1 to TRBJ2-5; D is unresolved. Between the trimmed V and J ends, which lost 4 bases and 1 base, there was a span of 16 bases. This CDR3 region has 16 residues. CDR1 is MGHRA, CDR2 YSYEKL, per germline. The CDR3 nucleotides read TGCGCCAGCAGCCCCCTTGGCAGTGGGCTCCAAGAGACCCAGTACTTC. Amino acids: CASSPLGSGLQETQYF.

CDR3 sequence (DNA): TGTGCCAGCAGCCAAGATCTGACAGGGGTCAGGAATTCACCCCTCCACTTT. Translated, it gives CASSQDLTGVRNSPLHF. The chain recombines TRBV3-1 (or the pseudogene TRBV3-2) with TRBJ1-6, with 8 bases identical to TRBD1. CDR3 size: 17 residues. Germline V CDR1 and CDR2: LGHDT, YNNKEL (reference sequence). Losses at the gene ends were 0 bases for V and 7 bases for J; bases not matched to a gene: 8.

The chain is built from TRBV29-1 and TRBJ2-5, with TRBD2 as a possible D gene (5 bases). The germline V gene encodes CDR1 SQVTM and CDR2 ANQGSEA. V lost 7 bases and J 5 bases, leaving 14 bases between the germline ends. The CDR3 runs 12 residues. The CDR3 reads CSAFLEAETQYF. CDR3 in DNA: TGCAGCGCTTTTCTGGAGGCCGAGACCCAGTACTTC. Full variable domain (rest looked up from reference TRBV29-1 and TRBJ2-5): SAVISQKPSRDICQRGTSLTIQCQVDSQVTMMFWYRQQPGQSLTLIATANQGSEATYESGFVIDKFPISRPNLTFSTLTVSNMSPEDSSIYLCSAFLEAETQYFGPGTRLLVL.

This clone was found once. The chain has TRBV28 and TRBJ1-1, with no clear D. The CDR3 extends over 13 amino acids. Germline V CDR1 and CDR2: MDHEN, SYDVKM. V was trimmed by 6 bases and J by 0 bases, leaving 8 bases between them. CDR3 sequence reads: CASSRTMNTEAFF. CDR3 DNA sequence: TGTGCCAGCAGCCGGACTATGAACACTGAAGCTTTCTTT.

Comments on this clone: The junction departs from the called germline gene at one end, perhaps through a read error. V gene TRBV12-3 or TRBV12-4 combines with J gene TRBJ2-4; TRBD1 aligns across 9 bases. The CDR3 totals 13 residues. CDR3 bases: TGTGCCAGCAGCTCGGAACAGGGGGCGCCTTGCCACTTC. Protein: CASSSEQGAPCHF.

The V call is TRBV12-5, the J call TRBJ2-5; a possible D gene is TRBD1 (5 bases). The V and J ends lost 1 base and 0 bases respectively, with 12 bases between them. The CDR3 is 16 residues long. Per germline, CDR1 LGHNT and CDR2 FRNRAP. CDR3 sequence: CASGLDKTGHQETQYF. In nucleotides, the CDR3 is TGTGCTAGTGGTTTGGACAAAACAGGACACCAAGAGACCCAGTACTTC.

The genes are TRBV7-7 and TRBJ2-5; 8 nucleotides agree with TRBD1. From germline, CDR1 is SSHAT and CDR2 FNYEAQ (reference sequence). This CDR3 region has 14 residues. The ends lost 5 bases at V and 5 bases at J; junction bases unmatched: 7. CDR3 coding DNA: TGTGCCAGCAGCGCTTCAGGGGGCTTCGAGACCCAGTACTTC. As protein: CASSASGGFETQYF.

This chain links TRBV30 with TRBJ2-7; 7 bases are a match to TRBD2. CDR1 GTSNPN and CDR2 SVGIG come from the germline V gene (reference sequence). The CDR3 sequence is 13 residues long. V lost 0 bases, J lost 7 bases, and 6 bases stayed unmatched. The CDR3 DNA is TGTGCCTGGAGTGTAGCGGGGCTATGGGAGCAGTACTTC. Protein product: CAWSVAGLWEQYF.

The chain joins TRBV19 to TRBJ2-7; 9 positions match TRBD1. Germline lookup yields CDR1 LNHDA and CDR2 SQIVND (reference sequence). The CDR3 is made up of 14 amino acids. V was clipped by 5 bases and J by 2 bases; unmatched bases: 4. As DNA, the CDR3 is TGTGCCAGTAGTTACGGGACAGGGCCCTACGAGCAGTACTTC. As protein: CASSYGTGPYEQYF.

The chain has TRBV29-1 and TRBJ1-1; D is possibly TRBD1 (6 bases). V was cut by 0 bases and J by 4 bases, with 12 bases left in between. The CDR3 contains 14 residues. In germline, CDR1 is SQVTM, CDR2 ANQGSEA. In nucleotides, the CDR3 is TGCAGCGTTGAAGAAGTAGCGGGGGCCACTGAAGCTTTCTTT. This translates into CSVEEVAGATEAFF.

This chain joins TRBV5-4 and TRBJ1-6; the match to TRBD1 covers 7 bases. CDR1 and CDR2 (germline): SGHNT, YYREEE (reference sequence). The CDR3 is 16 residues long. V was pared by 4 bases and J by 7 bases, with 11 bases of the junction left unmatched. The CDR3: CASSRPPGQRNSPLHF. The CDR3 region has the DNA TGTGCCAGCAGCCGGCCGCCGGGACAGAGAAATTCACCCCTCCACTTT.

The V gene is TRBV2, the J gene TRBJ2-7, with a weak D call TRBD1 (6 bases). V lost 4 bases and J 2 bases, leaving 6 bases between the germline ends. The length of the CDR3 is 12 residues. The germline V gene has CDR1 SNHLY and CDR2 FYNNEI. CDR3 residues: CASSAGAYEQYF. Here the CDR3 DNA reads TGTGCCAGCAGTGCAGGGGCCTACGAGCAGTACTTC.

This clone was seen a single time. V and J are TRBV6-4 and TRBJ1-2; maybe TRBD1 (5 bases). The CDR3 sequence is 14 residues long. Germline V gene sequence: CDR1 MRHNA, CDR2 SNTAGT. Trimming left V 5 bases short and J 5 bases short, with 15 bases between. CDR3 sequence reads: CASSNGDGLYGYTF. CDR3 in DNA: TGTGCCAGCAGTAACGGGGACGGACTATATGGCTACACCTTC.

The CDR3 DNA sequence: TGTGCCAGCAGCCCCTGGGAGTCTAGCTCTGGAAACACCATATATTTT. Translated: CASSPWESSSGNTIYF. The chain uses TRBV28 and TRBJ1-3; no firm D call. CDR1 is MDHEN and CDR2 is SYDVKM in the germline V gene. The CDR3 extends over 16 amino acids. V gave up 6 bases and J gave up 0 bases, with 15 bases separating them.

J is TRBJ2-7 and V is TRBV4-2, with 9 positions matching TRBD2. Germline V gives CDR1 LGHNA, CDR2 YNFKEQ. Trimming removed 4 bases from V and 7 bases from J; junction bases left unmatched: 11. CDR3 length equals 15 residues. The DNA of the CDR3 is TGTGCCAGCAGCCCCGGCAATAGCGGGAGTAATGAGCAGTACTTC. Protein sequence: CASSPGNSGSNEQYF.